Presented here are 25 T cell receptor beta chains from one specimen sequenced in a study of blood T cells in healthy people across ages. Primed by a sample-barcoded 5' primer and a J-beta primer mix, a second PCR proceeded for about 6 to 12 cycles. TCRdb reprocessed the 5' RACE reads via MiXCR and lists one record per CDR3 protein. Of roughly 1.9 million distinct CDR3 sequences listed, about two fifths are singletons. The sample was blood. The receptor set was obtained from a human donor in good health.

This clonotype has more than one count but fewer than ten. A junction boundary mismatches the germline segment, possibly from a read error. V and J are TRBV10-3 and TRBJ1-2, with D unresolved. The CDR3 extends over 12 amino acids. The germline V gene encodes CDR1 ENHRY and CDR2 SYGVKD. CDR3 coding DNA: TGTGCCATCAAGGGCGAGGACTATGGATACACCTTC. As protein: CAIKGEDYGYTF.

This clonotype has a handful of counts. This chain uses TRBV7-2 with TRBJ2-7; 12 nucleotides line up with TRBD2. Germline assignment: CDR1 SGHTA and CDR2 FQGNSA. V shed 1 base, J shed 5 bases, and the junction held 6 bases outside the gene matches. The CDR3 is 16 residues long. CDR3 sequence: CASSLVSSGGAHEQYF. Here the CDR3 DNA reads TGTGCCAGCAGCTTAGTCTCTAGCGGGGGGGCCCACGAGCAGTACTTC. The whole variable domain, filled in from reference TRBV7-2 and TRBJ2-7, reads GAGVSQSPSNKVTEKGKDVELRCDPISGHTALYWYRQSLGQGLEFLIYFQGNSAPDKSGLPSDRFSAERTGGSVSTLTIQRTQQEDSAVYLCASSLVSSGGAHEQYFGPGTRLTVT.

In this sample, this clonotype turned up a few times. The rearrangement joins TRBV24-1 to TRBJ2-3; no clear D. V shed 2 bases and J shed 2 bases, with 13 bases lying between them. The CDR3 runs 16 residues. The germline V gene encodes CDR1 KGHDR and CDR2 SFDVKD. The CDR3 protein is CATSDYGGRNTDTQYF. The CDR3 nucleotides are TGTGCCACCAGTGATTACGGCGGAAGAAACACAGATACGCAGTATTTT.

V gene TRBV5-8 combines with J gene TRBJ2-1; D gene ambiguous. Germline CDR1 reads SGHTS; CDR2 reads YDEGEE. The V end lost 5 bases, the J end lost 10 bases, and 13 bases lay between the germline ends. The CDR3 contains 12 residues. The CDR3 coding sequence is TGTGCCAGCAGACCGGCCCCCTTCGAGCAGTTCTTC. Translation gives CASRPAPFEQFF.

The rearrangement links TRBV7-3 to TRBJ2-1; weak D call: TRBD1 (8 bases). Germline values: CDR1 SGHTA, CDR2 FQGTGA. V lost 7 bases and J 0 bases, leaving 13 bases between the germline ends. The CDR3 length is 15 residues. The CDR3 loop is CASTQGGSSYNEQFF. DNA for the CDR3: TGTGCCAGCACACAGGGGGGGAGCTCCTACAATGAGCAGTTCTTC.

The sample holds a few counts of this clonotype. This chain links TRBV7-2 with TRBJ1-2; 7 nucleotides align to TRBD1. Germline CDR1 and CDR2: SGHTA and FQGNSA. This CDR3 contains 15 residues. The V and J ends lost 4 bases and 4 bases, in that order; junction bases with no gene match: 9. The CDR3 spells CASSYPGQLIYGYTF. CDR3 sequence (DNA): TGTGCCAGCAGCTACCCGGGACAGTTAATCTATGGCTACACCTTC.

Many counts were recorded for this clonotype. The genes are TRBV7-9 and TRBJ2-1; D is uncertain. Trimming removed 4 bases from V and 1 base from J, with 14 bases in between. The germline V gene encodes CDR1 SEHNR and CDR2 FQNEAQ (reference sequence). This CDR3 region has 16 residues. CDR3 in DNA: TGTGCCAGCAGCTCCAGTTGGGTGGAATCCTACAATGAGCAGTTCTTC. The encoded protein is CASSSSWVESYNEQFF.

The V call is TRBV7-2, the J call TRBJ2-3; 9 bases match TRBD2. With V trimmed by 3 bases and J by 2 bases, 3 bases remained unmatched. This CDR3 region has 15 residues. The germline V gene has CDR1 SGHTA and CDR2 FQGNSA. The CDR3 bases are TGTGCCAGCAGCTTTTCTAGCGGGGTCACAGATACGCAGTATTTT. This codes for CASSFSSGVTDTQYF.

The rearrangement uses TRBV24-1 and TRBJ2-4; a weak D match, TRBD2 (5 bases). The CDR3 spans 17 residues. Germline V gives CDR1 KGHDR, CDR2 SFDVKD. Trimming removed 4 bases at V and 13 bases at J, with 28 bases between. For the CDR3, the DNA is TGTGCCACCAGTGACCCCTTGCGCAGCGGAGCCTACAATGAGCAGTACTTC. Translated, it gives CATSDPLRSGAYNEQYF.

In the case of this clonotype: The junction departs from germline at one end; a sequencing error may be responsible. The rearrangement links TRBV18 to TRBJ2-7, with a possible D match to TRBD1 (6 bases). The CDR3 loop spans 17 amino acids. From germline, CDR1 is KGHSH and CDR2 LQKENI. Here the CDR3 reads CVSSKLGGMPVLYEQYF. The CDR3 coding sequence is TGTGTCAGCTCAAAGTTAGGGGGAATGCCGGTACTTTACGAGCAGTACTTC. Together with reference TRBV18 and TRBJ2-7, the CDR3 gives the full variable domain: NAGVMQNPRHLVRRRGQEARLRCSPMKGHSHVYWYRQLPEEGLKFMVYLQKENIIDESGMPKERFSAEFPKEGPSILRIQQVVRGDSAAYFCVSSKLGGMPVLYEQYFGPGTRLTVT.

This clonotype was picked up a small number of times. V usage is TRBV12-3 or TRBV12-4 and J usage is TRBJ2-5; TRBD2 aligns across 13 bases. CDR3 length: 16 residues. V gave up 6 bases and J gave up 5 bases; unmatched junction bases: 9. Here the CDR3 reads CASRNSGTSGAETQYF. CDR3 DNA: TGTGCCAGCAGAAACTCCGGGACTAGCGGGGCCGAGACCCAGTACTTC.

The sample holds a few counts of this clonotype. The V and J genes are TRBV29-1 and TRBJ2-7; D not resolved. The CDR3 is made up of 13 amino acids. V gave up 0 bases and J gave up 4 bases, with 10 bases separating them. Germline CDR1 reads SQVTM; CDR2 reads ANQGSEA. The CDR3 region is CSVEDPHTYEQYF. The CDR3, as DNA: TGCAGCGTTGAAGATCCCCATACATACGAGCAGTACTTC.

This clonotype was found a few times. The chain is built from TRBV5-5 and TRBJ1-2; D might be TRBD1 (5 bases). The CDR3 is 12 residues long. V was pared by 3 bases and J by 8 bases, with 11 bases between. Per the germline V gene, CDR1 is SGHKS and CDR2 is YYEKEE (reference sequence). The CDR3 sequence: CASSYRDEGYTF. Here the CDR3 DNA reads TGTGCCAGCAGCTACCGGGACGAGGGCTACACCTTC. Based on the CDR3 plus reference TRBV5-5 and TRBJ1-2, the full variable domain is DAGVTQSPTHLIKTRGQQVTLRCSPISGHKSVSWYQQVLGQGPQFIFQYYEKEERGRGNFPDRFSARQFPNYSSELNVNALLLGDSALYLCASSYRDEGYTFGSGTRLTVV.

The chain links TRBV20-1 to TRBJ1-1; TRBD1 might be the D (5 bases). Per germline, CDR1 DFQATT and CDR2 SNEGSKA (reference sequence). The V end lost 4 bases, the J end lost 1 base, and 10 bases lay between the germline ends. The CDR3 is 13 residues long. The CDR3 sequence is CSAIDRTNTEAFF. The CDR3 DNA reads as TGCAGTGCTATTGACAGAACGAACACTGAAGCTTTCTTT.

In regard to this clonotype: Relative to the germline gene, one junction end is altered; a read error may explain this. The V and J genes are TRBV9 and TRBJ1-2; a possible D gene is TRBD1 (6 bases). The germline gives CDR1 SGDLS, CDR2 YYNGEE. CDR3 size: 16 residues. As DNA, the CDR3 is TGTGCCAGCAGCGAGCAGCCCGGACAGTTTAACTATGGCTGCACCTTC. This translates into CASSEQPGQFNYGCTF.

This clonotype was seen more than once but under ten times. V usage is TRBV6-5 and J usage is TRBJ2-7; tentative D call: TRBD1 (6 bases). Germline lookup yields CDR1 MNHEY and CDR2 SVGAGI. The CDR3 sequence is 12 residues long. Trimming pared 6 bases from V and 5 bases from J, leaving 11 bases between. The CDR3 spells CASRKNRDEQYF. The CDR3 bases are TGTGCCAGCAGGAAGAACAGGGACGAGCAGTACTTC.

To note about this clonotype: An end of the junction does not agree with germline; a read error may underlie this. The chain links TRBV27 to TRBJ1-2, with D unresolved. The CDR3 length is 13 residues. The germline V gene encodes CDR1 MNHEY and CDR2 SMNVEV (reference sequence). This CDR3 is CVSSVKGIYGYTF. The CDR3, as DNA: TGTGTCAGCAGTGTAAAAGGGATCTATGGCTACACCTTC.

This clonotype was seen only a few times. The genes are TRBV2 and TRBJ2-7, with D tentatively TRBD2 (5 bases). Germline CDR1 SNHLY, CDR2 FYNNEI. The CDR3 spans 13 residues. V lost 5 bases to trimming and J lost 5 bases, with 13 bases between them. Here the CDR3 reads CASSHAEGNEQYF. In DNA form, the CDR3 reads TGTGCCAGCAGTCACGCTGAGGGCAACGAGCAGTACTTC.

The chain has TRBV6-5 and TRBJ1-6; TRBD1 aligns across 8 bases. From germline, CDR1 is MNHEY and CDR2 SVGAGI. The V and J ends lost 2 bases and 0 bases, in that order; junction bases with no gene match: 6. This CDR3 comprises 18 residues. The CDR3 protein is CASSYRRQGSSYNSPLHF. The CDR3 bases are TGTGCCAGCAGTTACCGCCGACAGGGGAGCTCCTATAATTCACCCCTCCACTTT.

The chain carries TRBV20-1 and TRBJ2-3, with D possibly matching TRBD1 (5 bases). Germline V gene sequence: CDR1 DFQATT, CDR2 SNEGSKA (reference sequence). Trimming pared 0 bases from V and 5 bases from J, leaving 15 bases between. This CDR3 spans 15 amino acids. The CDR3 DNA follows: TGCAGTGCTAGAGATGTAGGGGTCCTCGAAGATACGCAGTATTTT. Amino acids: CSARDVGVLEDTQYF.

The chain employs TRBV6-6 and TRBJ2-1; 9 bases are shared with TRBD1. Germline V gene lookup returns CDR1 MNHNY and CDR2 SVGAGI (reference sequence). The CDR3 consists of 16 residues. V lost 0 bases, J lost 5 bases, and 5 bases stayed unmatched. The CDR3 is CASSYSWDREDNEQFF. CDR3 coding DNA: TGTGCCAGCAGTTACTCCTGGGACAGGGAAGACAATGAGCAGTTCTTC.

The rearrangement links TRBV12-3 or TRBV12-4 to TRBJ2-1; the D is unclear. The germline V and J ends were trimmed by 2 bases and 8 bases, with 13 bases remaining between them. This CDR3 has 14 residues. DNA for the CDR3: TGTGCCAGCAGTTTAACAGCGTGGTACGATGAGCAGTTCTTC. It is translated as CASSLTAWYDEQFF.

This clonotype was seen more than once but under ten times. V gene TRBV7-2 combines with J gene TRBJ2-6; D gene uncertain. V was trimmed by 2 bases and J by 3 bases, leaving 11 bases between them. CDR3 length: 16 residues. CDR1 and CDR2 (germline): SGHTA, FQGNSA. The CDR3 DNA follows: TGTGCCAGCAGCTTAAAAGGCCGGAATGGGGCCAACGTCCTGACTTTC. Encoded protein: CASSLKGRNGANVLTF.

The chain employs TRBV29-1 and TRBJ2-5; 7 bases map to TRBD1. The V gene's germline CDR1 is SQVTM and CDR2 ANQGSEA. V gave up 6 bases and J gave up 4 bases; unmatched junction bases: 17. The CDR3 totals 16 residues. CDR3 nucleotides: TGCAGCGTCAATCAACCCCAGACAGGGTACCGAGAGACCCAGTACTTC. It translates to CSVNQPQTGYRETQYF.

This chain joins TRBV3-1 and TRBJ1-4; no clear D gene. Germline V gene lookup returns CDR1 LGHDT and CDR2 YNNKEL (reference sequence). CDR3 length equals 15 residues. V shed 0 bases and J shed 5 bases, with 10 bases lying between them. CDR3 coding DNA: TGTGCCAGCAGCCAAGAAAACAGTCAGAATGAAAAACTGTTTTTT. This sequence encodes CASSQENSQNEKLFF.